This TCR beta chain originates from a study of blood T cell repertoires in COVID-19. J was trimmed by 7 bases and V by 0 bases; bases with no gene match: 3. Germline CDR1 and CDR2: ENHRY and SYGVKD. The CDR3 has 15 residues. The table came from immunoSEQ multiplex PCR; TCRdb's copy has only in-frame clones and leaves some out. The sample holds roughly 86,000 clones; about 88% are singletons and the top ten take 4.5% to 5.5%. Sequencing was carried out using peripheral blood. The genes are TRBV10-3 and TRBJ1-6; 7 nucleotides align to TRBD1. This sequence originates from a man between 35 and 55 years old with acute or convalescent COVID-19. The CDR3 DNA is TGTGCCATCAGTGAGTCGCAGGGGGAAAATTCACCCCTCCACTTT. Translated, it gives CAISESQGENSPLHF.